The 8 T cell receptor beta chains below all came from one sample that was sequenced in a study of cytomegalovirus exposure and HLA in healthy donors. The method was immunoSEQ multiplex PCR; TCRdb's version includes in-frame clones alone and lacks a portion of them. Here the sample spans 100,000 or so clones, less than 95% being singletons. The sample comprised PBMCs. These receptor sequences come from a woman under 30 in good health and CMV-seronegative.

The rearrangement links TRBV13 to TRBJ1-1, with 11 bases aligning to TRBD1. J was trimmed by 4 bases and V by 5 bases; bases with no gene match: 3. The CDR3 spans 14 residues. In germline, CDR1 is PRHDT, CDR2 FYEKMQ (reference sequence). The CDR3 loop reads CASSKGTGGTEAFF. CDR3 nucleotide sequence: TGTGCCAGCAGCAAGGGGACAGGGGGCACTGAAGCTTTCTTT.

The rearrangement links TRBV2 to TRBJ1-1; no clear D gene. There are 16 residues in the CDR3. V lost 2 bases and J lost 1, with 14 bases in between. CDR1 is SNHLY and CDR2 is FYNNEI in the germline V gene. CDR3 sequence (DNA): TGTGCCAGCAGTGAATGGGTTACGCGGGGGAACACTGAAGCTTTCTTT. Protein sequence: CASSEWVTRGNTEAFF.

The chain is built from TRBV29-1 and TRBJ1-2; unclear D gene. The germline V gene encodes CDR1 SQVTM and CDR2 ANQGSEA. This CDR3 has 12 residues. The V end lost 4 bases, the J end lost 5 bases, and 11 bases lay between the germline ends. CDR3 loop: CSVVTEVYGYTF. The CDR3 DNA is TGCAGCGTTGTTACCGAGGTATATGGCTACACCTTC.

In its sample, this clone was seen once. The V gene is TRBV29-1, the J gene TRBJ1-1, with 8 bases lining up with TRBD1. The V gene's germline CDR1 is SQVTM and CDR2 ANQGSEA. CDR3 length: 13 amino acids. V was clipped by 4 bases and J by 4 bases; unmatched bases: 5. CDR3 region: CSVVSTGGTEAFF. CDR3 nucleotide sequence: TGCAGCGTTGTTAGTACAGGGGGCACTGAAGCTTTCTTT. The full variable domain, completed using reference TRBV29-1 and TRBJ1-1, is SAVISQKPSRDICQRGTSLTIQCQVDSQVTMMFWYRQQPGQSLTLIATANQGSEATYESGFVIDKFPISRPNLTFSTLTVSNMSPEDSSIYLCSVVSTGGTEAFFGQGTRLTVV.

The J gene is TRBJ1-1, the V gene TRBV25-1; TRBD1 is a possible D gene (5 bases). Trimming removed 6 bases from V and 3 bases from J, with 14 bases in between. The germline V gene has CDR1 MGHDK and CDR2 SYGVNS. CDR3 length: 14 residues. The CDR3 region is CASRYLRGDTEAFF. DNA for the CDR3: TGTGCCAGCAGGTATCTCCGGGGGGACACTGAAGCTTTCTTT.

CDR3 bases: TGTGCCTGGAGATACGGTGTGGTTAGCTCCTACAATGAGCAGTTCTTC. This gives the protein CAWRYGVVSSYNEQFF. The chain has TRBV30 and TRBJ2-1, with D unclear. The V end lost 3 bases, the J end lost 0 bases, and 15 bases lay between the germline ends. The CDR3 runs 16 residues. Germline V lookup: CDR1 GTSNPN, CDR2 SVGIG (reference sequence).

The V call is TRBV6-5, the J call TRBJ2-5, with TRBD1 matching over 8 bases. The DNA end is a closer match to TRBJ2-7, so the J assignment may be wrong. The CDR3 is 15 residues long. Germline values: CDR1 MNHEY, CDR2 SVGAGI. CDR3 loop: CASSTWTGTTYEQYF. The CDR3 nucleotides read TGTGCCAGCAGTACTTGGACAGGGACAACCTACGAGCAGTACTTC.

CDR3 nucleotide sequence: TGTGCCAGCAGTTTATCGGCAGTGAACACTGAAGCTTTCTTT. Translated, it gives CASSLSAVNTEAFF. The chain couples TRBV27 to TRBJ1-1; D remains ambiguous. The CDR3 spans 14 residues. V gave up 0 bases and J gave up 0 bases, with 5 bases separating them. CDR1 MNHEY and CDR2 SMNVEV come from the germline V gene (reference sequence).